This T cell receptor (beta chain) was sequenced for a study of cytomegalovirus exposure and HLA in healthy donors. Use of 60 Vbeta and 13 Jbeta primers characterized the PCR. The method was immunoSEQ multiplex PCR; TCRdb's version includes in-frame clones alone and lacks a portion of them. The data contain 90,000 to 120,000 clones, 60% to 80% of them seen just once; the ten biggest clones take up more than 2%. Germline CDR1 is SEHNR and CDR2 is FQNEAQ (reference sequence). Trimming shortened V by 5 bases and J by 7 bases, and 20 bases separated the two germline ends. The CDR3 contains 15 residues. Sequencing was carried out using PBMCs. This sequence joins TRBV7-9 and TRBJ1-2; D uncertain. The TCR originated in a man aged 50 or older in good health and CMV-seropositive. CDR3: CASSHREGGIRGYTF. The CDR3 bases are TGTGCCAGCAGCCACCGCGAGGGAGGAATTCGTGGCTACACCTTC.